The table lists the clone carrying this TCR beta chain with a few counts. These data originate in a study of metastatic and nonmetastatic thyroid tumors. J was trimmed by 4 bases and V by 4 bases; bases with no gene match: 3. The CDR3 loop spans 13 amino acids. There were no patients who had received any treatment before thyroid surgery. TCRdb redid the clone calls on the PCR reads using MiXCR. The repertoire has more than 6,000 clones, roughly 30% of them found once; the top ten carry roughly a fifth. This chain uses TRBV12-3 or TRBV12-4 with TRBJ1-2; TRBD1 matches at 7 bases. Source material: tumor tissue. The TCR comes from a female donor with papillary thyroid cancer or a benign thyroid nodule (not recorded which). Some clones in this sample may be carry-over from other donors' samples. The CDR3 is CASSSTGTYGYTF. In DNA form, the CDR3 reads TGTGCCAGCAGTTCGACAGGGACCTATGGCTACACCTTC.